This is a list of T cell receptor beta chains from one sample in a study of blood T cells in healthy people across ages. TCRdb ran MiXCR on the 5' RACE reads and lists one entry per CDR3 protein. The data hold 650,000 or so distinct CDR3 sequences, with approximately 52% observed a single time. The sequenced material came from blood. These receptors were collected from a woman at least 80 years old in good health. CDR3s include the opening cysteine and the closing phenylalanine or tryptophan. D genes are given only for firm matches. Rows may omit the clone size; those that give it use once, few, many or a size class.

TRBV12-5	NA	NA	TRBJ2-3	TGTGCTAGTGGTTTGGTAGGATACGTCGGCACAGATACGCAGTATTTT	CASGLVGYVGTDTQYF
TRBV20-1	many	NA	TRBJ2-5	TGCAGTGCTAGAACCACACAAGAGACCCAGTACTTC	CSARTTQETQYF
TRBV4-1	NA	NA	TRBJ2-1	TGCGCCAGCAGCCAAGAGTTCCTAGTCGACGAGCAGTTCTTC	CASSQEFLVDEQFF
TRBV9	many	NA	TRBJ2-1	TGTGCCAGCAGCCCACCCCGCGCGGGGATCAATGAGCAGTTCTTC	CASSPPRAGINEQFF
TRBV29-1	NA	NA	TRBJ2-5	TGCAGCGTCCTTTGGGGTGGTGCCCCTGAGACCCAGTACTTC	CSVLWGGAPETQYF
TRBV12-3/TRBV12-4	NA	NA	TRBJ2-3	TGTGCCATCAGTCTCCATAGGGCAGATACGCAGTATTTT	CAISLHRADTQYF
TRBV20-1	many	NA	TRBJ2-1	TGCAGTGCTGGTCGGGACGTCTACAATGAGCAGTTCTTC	CSAGRDVYNEQFF
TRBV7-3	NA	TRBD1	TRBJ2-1	TGTGCCAGCAGCTCTTGGACAGGGGGGAGCTCCTACAATGAGCAGTTCTTC	CASSSWTGGSSYNEQFF
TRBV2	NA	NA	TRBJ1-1	TGTGCCAGCAGGAAATACAGGGAAAACACTGAAGCTTTCTTT	CASRKYRENTEAFF
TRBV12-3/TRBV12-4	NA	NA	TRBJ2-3	TGTGCCAGCAGTTTAATATCGGTGGGGGCAGATACGCAGTATTTT	CASSLISVGADTQYF
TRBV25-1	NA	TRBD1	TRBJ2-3	TGTGCCAGCAATCCGGACAGGGGCACAGATACGCAGTATTTT	CASNPDRGTDTQYF
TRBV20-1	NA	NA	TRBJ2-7	TGCAGTGCTGGGGCCCAGGGTGTCTACGAGCAGTACTTC	CSAGAQGVYEQYF
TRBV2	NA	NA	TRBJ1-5	TGTGCCAGCAGTGAGGAGGGGTTGCAGCCCCAGCATTTT	CASSEEGLQPQHF
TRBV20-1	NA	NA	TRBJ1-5	TGCAGTGCCCCCGGGGCCAGGACCAATCAGCCCCAGCATTTT	CSAPGARTNQPQHF
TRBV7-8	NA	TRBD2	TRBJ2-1	TGTGCCAGCAGCTTAGCGGGGCGAGCGGGGGTCAATGAGCAGTTCTTC	CASSLAGRAGVNEQFF
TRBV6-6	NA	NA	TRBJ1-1	TGTGCCAGCAGACAGGGTGAAGCTTTCTTT	CASRQGEAFF
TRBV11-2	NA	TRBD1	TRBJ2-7	TGTACCAGCAGCTTAAAGGGGGGACAGGGTCTTCCTAGTGAGCAGTACTTC	CTSSLKGGQGLPSEQYF
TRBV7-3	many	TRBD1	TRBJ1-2	TGTGCCAGCAGCCCGGGACAGATTAACTATGGCTACACCTTC	CASSPGQINYGYTF
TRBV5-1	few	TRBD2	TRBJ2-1	TGCGCCAGCAGCTGGGGTAGCGGGGGGGCCAAAAATGAGCAGTTCTTC	CASSWGSGGAKNEQFF
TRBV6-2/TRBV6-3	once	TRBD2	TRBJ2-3	TGTGCCAGCAGTTACTCAGGCCTAGCGGGACCACTACTGTCCACAGATACGCAGTATTTT	CASSYSGLAGPLLSTDTQYF
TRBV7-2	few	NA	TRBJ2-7	TGTGCCAGCAGCTTAGGGGGCGAGAAGTCCTACGAGCAGTACTTC	CASSLGGEKSYEQYF
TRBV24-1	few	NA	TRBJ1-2	TGTGCCACCAGTGGGGAAACTAACTATGGCTACACCTTC	CATSGETNYGYTF
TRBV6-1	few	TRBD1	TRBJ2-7	TGTGCCAGCATCCCAGGGGGTCTGTACGAGCAGTACTTC	CASIPGGLYEQYF
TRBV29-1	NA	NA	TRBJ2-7	TGCAGCGTTACGCCGAGGGGACGCGATGAGCAGTACTTC	CSVTPRGRDEQYF
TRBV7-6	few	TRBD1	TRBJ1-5	TGTGCCAGCAGCACCTTGAAGGGGGCTTTGGGCAATCAGCCCCAGCATTTT	CASSTLKGALGNQPQHF
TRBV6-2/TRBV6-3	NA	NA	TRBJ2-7	TGTGCCAGCAGGGCACATTCCTACGAGCAGTACTTC	CASRAHSYEQYF
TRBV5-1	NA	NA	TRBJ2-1	TGCGCCAGCAGCTTGGCTAGCTGGTCCTACAATGAGCAGTTCTTC	CASSLASWSYNEQFF
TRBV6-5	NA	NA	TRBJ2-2	TGTGCCAGCAGTAGGGGCGGGACGAACATCGGGGAGCTGTTTTTT	CASSRGGTNIGELFF
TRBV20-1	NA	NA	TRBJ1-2	TGCAGTGCTAGTACAGGGTCCGAGTATGGCTACACCTTC	CSASTGSEYGYTF
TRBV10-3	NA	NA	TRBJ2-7	TGTGCCATAGCAATGGTTCCCTACGAGCAGTACTTC	CAIAMVPYEQYF
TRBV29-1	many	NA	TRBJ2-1	TGCAGCGTTGAAGATTTGGCAGGTCGACAGCAGTTCTTC	CSVEDLAGRQQFF
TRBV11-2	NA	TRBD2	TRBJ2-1	TGTGCCAGCAGCCCAACCGGGGGGGCCTACAATGAGCAGTTCTTC	CASSPTGGAYNEQFF
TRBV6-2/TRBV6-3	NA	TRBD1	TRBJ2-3	TGTGCCAGCAATCGAGCGAGGACAGGGTACCCAGATACGCAGTATTTT	CASNRARTGYPDTQYF
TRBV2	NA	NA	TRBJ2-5	TGTGCCAGCAGTGAAGCCTGGGCTTATGGGGGAGAGACCCAGTACTTC	CASSEAWAYGGETQYF
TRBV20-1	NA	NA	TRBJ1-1	TGCAGTGCTACGATCCCCACCAGGGAAGGTACTGAAGCTTTCTTT	CSATIPTREGTEAFF
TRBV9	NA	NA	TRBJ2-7	TGTGCCAGCAGCGTCTTATCTGGGGGCGAGAACGAGCAGTACTTC	CASSVLSGGENEQYF
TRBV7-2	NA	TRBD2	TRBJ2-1	TGTGCCAGCAGCTCCCCCCGCGGGAGGGTGGGGAATGAGCAGTTCTTC	CASSSPRGRVGNEQFF
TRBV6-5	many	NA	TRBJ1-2	TGTGCCAGCAGTGCGACACTTAACTATGGCTACACCTTC	CASSATLNYGYTF
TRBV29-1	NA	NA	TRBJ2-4	TGCAGCGTTGTAAGGCAGGGTGGAAACATTCAGTACTTC	CSVVRQGGNIQYF
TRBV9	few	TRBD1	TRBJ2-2	TGTGCCAGCAGCGCGTACAGGGGGCCCACCGGGGAGCTGTTTTTT	CASSAYRGPTGELFF
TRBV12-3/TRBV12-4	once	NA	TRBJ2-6	TGTGCCAGCACCAACGCCGGTGGGGCCAACGTCCTGACTTTC	CASTNAGGANVLTF
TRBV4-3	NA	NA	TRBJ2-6	TGCGCCAGCAGCCAACCCGAGCAGGGGTCTGGGGCCAACGTCCTGACTTTC	CASSQPEQGSGANVLTF
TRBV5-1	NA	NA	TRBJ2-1	TGCGCCAGCAGCTCATCTTGGCGGGATGAGCAGTTCTTC	CASSSSWRDEQFF
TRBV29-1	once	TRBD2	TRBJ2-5	TGCAGCGTTGCTCCGGTTCGGTTGCTAGCGGGAGTCGGAATGGAGACCCAGTACTTC	CSVAPVRLLAGVGMETQYF
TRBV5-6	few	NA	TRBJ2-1	TGTGCCAGCAGCATCTTAGCGACAGAGCAGTTCTTC	CASSILATEQFF
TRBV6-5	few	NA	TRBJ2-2	TGTGCCAGCAGTTACTCGGAGGTGAACACCGGGGAGCTGTTTTTT	CASSYSEVNTGELFF
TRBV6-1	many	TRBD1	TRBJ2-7	TGTGCCAGCAGTGGGGTTGGACAGGGTACAAAGCAGTACTTC	CASSGVGQGTKQYF
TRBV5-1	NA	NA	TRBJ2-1	TGCGCCAGCAGCTTTGGCCAGTTCTTC	CASSFGQFF
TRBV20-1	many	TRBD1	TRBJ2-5	TGCAGTGCTAGAGGTGACAGGGTACACCAAGAGACCCAGTACTTC	CSARGDRVHQETQYF
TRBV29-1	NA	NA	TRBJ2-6	TGCAGCGTTGCGGTTGCCTCTGGGGCCAACGTCCTGACTTTC	CSVAVASGANVLTF
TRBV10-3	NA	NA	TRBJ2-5	TGTGCCATCAGACCAGGCCCCCAGGGCCTGTCCCCGACCCAGTACTTC	CAIRPGPQGLSPTQYF